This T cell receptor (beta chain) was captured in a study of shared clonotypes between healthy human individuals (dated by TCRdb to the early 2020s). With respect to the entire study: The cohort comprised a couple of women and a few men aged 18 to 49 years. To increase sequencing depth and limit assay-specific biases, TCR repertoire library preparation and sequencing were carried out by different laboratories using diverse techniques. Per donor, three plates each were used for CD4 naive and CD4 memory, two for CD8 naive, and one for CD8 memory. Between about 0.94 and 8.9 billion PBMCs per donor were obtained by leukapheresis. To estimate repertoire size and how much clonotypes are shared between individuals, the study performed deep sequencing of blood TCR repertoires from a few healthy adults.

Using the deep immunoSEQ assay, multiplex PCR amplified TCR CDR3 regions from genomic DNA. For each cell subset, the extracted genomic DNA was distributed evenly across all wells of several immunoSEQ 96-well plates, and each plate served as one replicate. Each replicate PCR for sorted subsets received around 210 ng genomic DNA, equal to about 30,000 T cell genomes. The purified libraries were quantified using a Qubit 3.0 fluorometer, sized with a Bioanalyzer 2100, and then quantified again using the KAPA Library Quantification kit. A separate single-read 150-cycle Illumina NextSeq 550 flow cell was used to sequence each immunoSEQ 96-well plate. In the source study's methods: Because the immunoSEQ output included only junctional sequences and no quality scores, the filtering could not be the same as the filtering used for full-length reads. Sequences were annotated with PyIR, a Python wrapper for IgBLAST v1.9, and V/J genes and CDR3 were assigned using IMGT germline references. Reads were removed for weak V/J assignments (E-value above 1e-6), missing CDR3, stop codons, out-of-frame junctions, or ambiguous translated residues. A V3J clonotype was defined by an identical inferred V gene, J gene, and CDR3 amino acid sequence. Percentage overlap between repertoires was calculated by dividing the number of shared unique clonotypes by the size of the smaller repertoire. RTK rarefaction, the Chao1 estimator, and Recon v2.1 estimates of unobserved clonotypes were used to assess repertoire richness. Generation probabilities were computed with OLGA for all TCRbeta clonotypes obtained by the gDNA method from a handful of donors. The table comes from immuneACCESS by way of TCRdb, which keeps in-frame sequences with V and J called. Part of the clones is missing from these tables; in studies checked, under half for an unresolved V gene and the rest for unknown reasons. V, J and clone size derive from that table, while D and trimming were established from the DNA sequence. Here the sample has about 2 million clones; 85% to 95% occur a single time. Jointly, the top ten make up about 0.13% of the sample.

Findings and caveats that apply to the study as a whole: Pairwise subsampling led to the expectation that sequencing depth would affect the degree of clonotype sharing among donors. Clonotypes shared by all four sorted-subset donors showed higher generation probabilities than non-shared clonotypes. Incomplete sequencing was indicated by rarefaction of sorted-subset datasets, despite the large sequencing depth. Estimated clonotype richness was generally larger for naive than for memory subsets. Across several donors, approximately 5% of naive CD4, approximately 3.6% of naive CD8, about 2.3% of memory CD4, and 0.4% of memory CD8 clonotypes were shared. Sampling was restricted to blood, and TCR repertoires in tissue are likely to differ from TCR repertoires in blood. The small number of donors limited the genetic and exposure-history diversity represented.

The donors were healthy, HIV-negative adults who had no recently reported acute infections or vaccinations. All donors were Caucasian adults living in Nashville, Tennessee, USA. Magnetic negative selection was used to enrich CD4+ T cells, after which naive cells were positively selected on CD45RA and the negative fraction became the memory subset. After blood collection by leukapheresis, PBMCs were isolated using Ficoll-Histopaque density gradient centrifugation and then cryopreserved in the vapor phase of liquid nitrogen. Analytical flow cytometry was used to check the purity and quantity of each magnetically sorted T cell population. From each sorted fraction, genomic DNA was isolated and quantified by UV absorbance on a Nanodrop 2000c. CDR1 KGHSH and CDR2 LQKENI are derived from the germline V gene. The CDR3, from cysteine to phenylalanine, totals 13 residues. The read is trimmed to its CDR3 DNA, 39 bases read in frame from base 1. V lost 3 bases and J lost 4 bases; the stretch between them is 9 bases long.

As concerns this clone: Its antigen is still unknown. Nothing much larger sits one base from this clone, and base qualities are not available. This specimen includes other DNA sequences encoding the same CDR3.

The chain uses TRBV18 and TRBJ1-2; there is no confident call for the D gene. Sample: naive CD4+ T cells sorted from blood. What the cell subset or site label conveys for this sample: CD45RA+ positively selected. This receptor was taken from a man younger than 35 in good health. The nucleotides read TGTGCCAGCTCACCGCCCCTCCTCTATGGCTACACCTTC. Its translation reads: CASSPPLLYGYTF.